This entry concerns a single T cell receptor (beta chain). Its antigen is undetermined. Via MiXCR, TCRdb re-called the reads, giving one row per CDR3 protein. The sample comprises roughly 920,000 distinct CDR3 sequences, around a third of which are singletons, and roughly 13% rests with the top ten. These data belong to a study of T cell repertoires in cytomegalovirus infection. Whole-study context: Matching HLA type and CMV infection were both indicated by public TCR beta signatures.

The input for sequencing was cultured CD8+ T cells from PBMCs, taken from culture after CMV antigen stimulation. The sequence came from a human donor in good health (CMV status not recorded). Some clones in this sample may be carry-over from other donors' samples.

The CDR3 here is CASSERAVREKLFF. CDR3 coding DNA: TGTGCCAGCAGTGAAAGGGCAGTGAGAGAAAAACTGTTTTTT. The chain recombines TRBV2 with TRBJ1-4; unclear D gene. CDR3 size: 14 residues. CDR1 and CDR2 (germline): SNHLY, FYNNEI. V was trimmed by 2 bases and J by 8 bases, leaving 12 bases between them.